Described below is a single T cell receptor beta chain sequence and its context. Antigen: not known. Germline values: CDR1 MNHNS, CDR2 SASEGT. Between the trimmed V and J ends, which lost 8 bases and 2 bases, there was a span of 18 bases. The CDR3 covers 15 residues. PCR used 60 Vbeta primers and 13 Jbeta primers. The protocol was immunoSEQ multiplex PCR, while the TCRdb copy is restricted to in-frame clones and leaves out a portion. This table has under 200,000 clones, 80% to 90% appearing once. The data belong to a study of cytomegalovirus exposure and HLA in healthy donors. Findings of the study overall: Donor immune exposure was known only as CMV serostatus. Presence/absence results assume similar sequencing depth per donor, which may not hold. Most TCR sequences were rare, but some public TCRs occurred in many donors.

The V gene is TRBV6-1, the J gene TRBJ1-2, with D uncertain. The clonotype was recovered from a woman between 18 and 29 years old in good health and CMV-seronegative. The specimen sequenced was PBMCs. This chain's CDR3 is CASLGRDVYNYGYTF. In DNA form, the CDR3 reads TGTGCCAGCCTAGGGAGAGACGTGTACAACTATGGCTACACCTTC.